One and the same sample provided the 20 T cell receptor beta chains below, sequenced in a study of blood T cell repertoires in COVID-19. Sequenced by immunoSEQ multiplex PCR; TCRdb stores in-frame clones only, minus some. The sample consists of about 220,000 clones, 82% of them appearing once. Source material: PBMCs or T cells enriched from blood (not recorded which). These receptors were taken from a woman aged 55-70 years who had recovered from COVID-19.

The chain uses TRBV6-5 and TRBJ1-3, with 9 positions matching TRBD1. The CDR3 totals 16 residues. Germline loops: CDR1 MNHEY, CDR2 SVGAGI. With V trimmed by 4 bases and J by 4 bases, 8 bases remained unmatched. CDR3 in amino acids: CASSSGQGSGGNTIYF. DNA of the CDR3: TGTGCCAGCAGTTCGGGACAGGGTTCGGGCGGAAACACCATATATTTT.

CDR3 nucleotide sequence: TGTGCCATCAGTGAGTCTCGGTTTTTCGATGAGCAGTTCTTC. This codes for CAISESRFFDEQFF. The gene calls are TRBV10-3 and TRBJ2-1; D unresolved. The CDR3 is 14 amino acids. V shed 0 bases and J shed 8 bases, with 11 bases lying between them. Per germline, CDR1 ENHRY and CDR2 SYGVKD.

Many counts were recorded for this clone. The rearrangement uses TRBV6-5 and TRBJ1-2; 7 bases align to TRBD1. V lost 7 bases, J lost 9 bases, and 8 bases stayed unmatched. Per the germline V gene, CDR1 is MNHEY and CDR2 is SVGAGI. The length of the CDR3 is 12 residues. The CDR3 coding sequence is TGTGCCAGCACCCTCGGGACAGCGAGCTACACCTTC. Amino acids: CASTLGTASYTF.

This chain links TRBV6-1 with TRBJ2-2, with 9 bases matching TRBD2. CDR3 size: 17 residues. V trimming: 0 bases; J trimming: 4 bases; junction bases outside the gene matches: 6. CDR1 and CDR2 (germline): MNHNS, SASEGT. For the CDR3, the DNA is TGTGCCAGCAGTGAAGCATTAGCGGGGGACCCCACCGGGGAGCTGTTTTTT. It codes for CASSEALAGDPTGELFF.

This rearrangement joins TRBV12-3 or TRBV12-4 to TRBJ1-2; D is ambiguous. The CDR3 is 13 amino acids. The germline V and J ends were trimmed by 3 bases and 4 bases, with 9 bases remaining between them. The CDR3 protein is CASSLRFSYGYTF. CDR3 in DNA: TGTGCCAGCAGTTTGAGGTTCTCCTATGGCTACACCTTC.

This rearrangement joins TRBV5-6 to TRBJ1-1; D may be TRBD1 (6 bases). The ends were cut back, 6 bases at V and 4 bases at J, with 19 bases in the middle. Germline loops: CDR1 SGHDT, CDR2 YYEEEE. The CDR3 loop spans 15 amino acids. CDR3 bases: TGTGCCAGCACCTTAAAAGACAGGTTTGGCACTGAAGCTTTCTTT. This sequence encodes CASTLKDRFGTEAFF.

J is TRBJ2-5 and V is TRBV6-5, with 9 bases aligning to TRBD1. V gave up 6 bases and J gave up 5 bases; unmatched junction bases: 7. The CDR3 length is 14 residues. Germline V gene data show CDR1 as MNHEY and CDR2 as SVGAGI. CDR3 nucleotides: TGTGCCAGCAGGAACACAGGGGGCGTGGAGACCCAGTACTTC. Its protein is CASRNTGGVETQYF.

The J gene is TRBJ1-3, the V gene TRBV19; D remains ambiguous. The CDR3 extends over 15 amino acids. Germline CDR1 is LNHDA and CDR2 is SQIVND (reference sequence). Between the trimmed V and J ends, which lost 6 bases and 4 bases, there was a span of 16 bases. The CDR3 is CASSPRLRGGNTIYF. The CDR3, as DNA: TGTGCCAGTAGCCCCCGACTTCGAGGCGGAAACACCATATATTTT.

J is TRBJ1-2 and V is TRBV18, with 8 bases aligning to TRBD1. The CDR3 has 12 residues. CDR1 is KGHSH and CDR2 is LQKENI in the germline V gene. Losses at the gene ends were 3 bases for V and 6 bases for J; bases not matched to a gene: 0. CDR3 sequence reads: CASSPTGDGYTF. For the CDR3, the DNA is TGTGCCAGCTCACCGACAGGGGATGGCTACACCTTC.

The rearrangement links TRBV3-1 (or the pseudogene TRBV3-2) to TRBJ2-7; 8 positions match TRBD2. The CDR3 covers 17 residues. The germline V gene has CDR1 LGHDT and CDR2 YNNKEL (reference sequence). Trimming cost V 6 bases and J 5 bases; bases outside gene matches: 18. CDR3 in amino acids: CASRHIGKAGVRDEQYF. CDR3 in DNA: TGTGCCAGCAGGCACATCGGAAAAGCGGGAGTCCGGGACGAGCAGTACTTC.

This clone has more than one count but fewer than ten. Other DNA sequences within the sample encode an identical CDR3. This sequence joins TRBV29-1 and TRBJ2-3, with D perhaps TRBD2 (5 bases). V dropped 2 bases and J dropped 4 bases, with 7 bases sitting between them. CDR3 length equals 12 residues. Germline CDR1 and CDR2: SQVTM and ANQGSEA. The CDR3 reads CSVEREPDTQYF. Written as DNA, the CDR3 is TGCAGCGTTGAAAGGGAGCCAGATACGCAGTATTTT.

V usage is TRBV5-1 and J usage is TRBJ2-3; TRBD2 aligns across 7 bases. Trimming cost V 3 bases and J 2 bases; bases outside gene matches: 9. CDR3 length: 16 residues. Germline V gene data show CDR1 as SGHRS and CDR2 as YFSETQ. CDR3 coding DNA: TGCGCCAGCAGCTCAGGGACTAACTCCCACACAGATACGCAGTATTTT. It encodes CASSSGTNSHTDTQYF. The complete variable domain, with remaining parts taken from reference TRBV5-1 and TRBJ2-3, reads KAGVTQTPRYLIKTRGQQVTLSCSPISGHRSVSWYQQTPGQGLQFLFEYFSETQRNKGNFPGRFSGRQFSNSRSEMNVSTLELGDSALYLCASSSGTNSHTDTQYFGPGTRLTVL.

The V and J genes are TRBV6-2 or TRBV6-3 and TRBJ2-7; 11 bases are shared with TRBD2. Trimming cost V 8 bases and J 2 bases; bases outside gene matches: 8. The CDR3 totals 15 residues. Per germline, CDR1 MNHEY and CDR2 SVGEGT. CDR3 DNA sequence: TGTGCCAGCGGCCTAGCGGGGGGCTCTACCTACGAGCAGTACTTC. Encoded protein: CASGLAGGSTYEQYF.

The J gene is TRBJ1-5, the V gene TRBV19, with TRBD1 matching over 8 bases. Germline CDR1 is LNHDA and CDR2 is SQIVND (reference sequence). The CDR3 sequence is 14 residues long. The junction had 7 bases not matched to a gene; V was cut back by 5 bases and J by 7 bases. CDR3 bases: TGTGCCAGTAGTCGAGGACAGGGAGGACAGCCCCAGCATTTT. Translating gives CASSRGQGGQPQHF.

CDR3 loop: CASSQDRPGEISPNNEQFF. The CDR3 DNA sequence: TGTGCCAGCAGCCAAGATCGACCGGGAGAAATTAGTCCCAACAATGAGCAGTTCTTC. This chain connects TRBV3-1 (or the pseudogene TRBV3-2) to TRBJ2-1; possibly TRBD2 for D (6 bases). The germline gives CDR1 LGHDT, CDR2 YNNKEL (reference sequence). The CDR3 extends over 19 amino acids. Trimming stripped 0 bases from V and 5 bases from J, with 23 bases between.

A few counts support this clone. The chain recombines TRBV18 with TRBJ2-2; the match to TRBD1 covers 8 bases. V shed 2 bases, J shed 6 bases, and the junction held 2 bases outside the gene matches. The length of the CDR3 is 14 residues. The germline V gene encodes CDR1 KGHSH and CDR2 LQKENI. The CDR3 is CASSPIQGAGELFF. CDR3 DNA: TGTGCCAGCTCACCAATACAGGGGGCCGGGGAGCTGTTTTTT.

The rearrangement joins TRBV10-3 to TRBJ1-6; a possible D gene is TRBD1 (5 bases). Germline V gene sequence: CDR1 ENHRY, CDR2 SYGVKD. CDR3 length: 16 residues. Between the trimmed V and J ends, which lost 2 bases and 6 bases, there was a span of 14 bases. The CDR3 DNA sequence: TGTGCCATCAGTGAGGGACACGGGCAGGGTAATTCACCCCTCCACTTT. It specifies CAISEGHGQGNSPLHF.

J is TRBJ2-5 and V is TRBV11-1, with a possible D match to TRBD2 (6 bases). The CDR3 has 16 residues. V lost 3 bases to trimming and J lost 2 bases, with 16 bases between them. Germline CDR1 reads SGHAT; CDR2 reads FQDESV (reference sequence). In DNA, the CDR3 is TGTGCCAGCAGCTTCAACACGTTAGCGGAACAAGAGACCCAGTACTTC. Protein sequence: CASSFNTLAEQETQYF.

This CDR3 reads CASHRGWSSSYNSPLHF. CDR3 in DNA: TGTGCCAGCCACAGGGGCTGGTCGAGCTCCTATAATTCACCCCTCCACTTT. The chain employs TRBV19 and TRBJ1-6; 7 bases map to TRBD1. V lost 9 bases, J lost 0 bases, and 11 bases stayed unmatched. Germline values: CDR1 LNHDA, CDR2 SQIVND (reference sequence). The CDR3 is 17 residues long.

This chain connects TRBV15 to TRBJ2-5; 7 bases align to TRBD1. CDR1 is LNHNV and CDR2 is YYDKDF in the germline V gene (reference sequence). The trim removed 3 bases at V and 5 bases at J, leaving 12 bases unmatched. This CDR3 comprises 16 residues. The DNA for the CDR3 is TGTGCCACCAGCAGCCATTCCAGGGGGACCGGGGAGACCCAGTACTTC. Amino acid sequence: CATSSHSRGTGETQYF.